What follows is one T cell receptor (beta chain) and its context. This clone was detected a few times. The antigen this receptor binds is unknown. No much larger clone is present one base from it, and per-base qualities are unavailable. The label giving this sample's time point can be read as: around 24 weeks on oral tofacitinib. The treatment or condition label of this sample denotes: oral pan-JAK inhibitor, 5-10 mg twice daily. Lesional scalp punch biopsies and peripheral blood were collected from alopecia areata patients. PBMCs were isolated by density centrifugation and stained for CD3, CD4 and CD8, after which CD4+ and CD8+ T cells were sorted on a FACSAria. The sample comes from a study of CD8+ T cells in alopecia areata (dated by TCRdb to 2016 to 2019). Looking at the study overall: Treated patients were enrolled in an open-label pilot trial of oral tofacitinib, 5 to 10 mg twice daily, for moderate-to-severe alopecia areata. immunoSEQ multiplex PCR using 35 Vbeta forward primers and 13 Jbeta reverse primers was used to amplify TCRbeta CDR3 regions. Patients stayed on tofacitinib for 6 to 18 months and then had 6 months of follow-up off drug so that delayed response and recurrence could be assessed. Disease severity in treated patients was measured with the SALT score, which quantifies the percentage of affected scalp surface area. Tofacitinib-treated patients had biopsies at baseline and at 4 and 24 weeks of treatment, with a later scalp biopsy in several patients. Scalp clonality was compared among normal scalp (n=4), patchy alopecia areata scalp (n=8), and alopecia totalis/universalis scalp (n=8). High-throughput TCRbeta sequencing was used to examine T cell clonal expansion in alopecia areata in both the C3H/HeJ mouse model and human patients. In humans, TCRbeta sequencing was performed on scalp tissue and on sorted CD4+ and CD8+ peripheral blood T cells from healthy controls and from patients with patchy or totalis/universalis alopecia areata. RNA was obtained with the PAXgene miRNA kit for fixed scalp, the miRNeasy kit for PBMCs, and the RNeasy kit for mouse skin. What the work shows at the level of the full study, not this receptor alone: TCR sequences shared between patients were less clear than in mice, possibly partly because of HLA diversity in the patient population. Scalp TCR repertoire analysis is complicated because resident alphabeta T cells in normal human skin are also sequenced, whereas mouse skin is dominated by gammadelta T cells. Because the treated cohort was small and included a single nonresponder, larger studies are needed to assess links between baseline CD8+ expansion and response. Many expanded lesional clones were found to persist in scalp and blood during tofacitinib treatment, and relapse after treatment cessation may be partly explained by this persistence. Tofacitinib significantly lowered scalp clonality and the number of expanded CD8+ clones among the top 100 scalp clones. Higher clonality and more expanded CD8+ clones were observed in lesional scalp than in normal scalp, particularly in alopecia totalis/universalis, a finding suggestive of antigenic drive.

Library preparation employed the immunoSEQ multiplex PCR assay. RNA was extracted from all samples and reverse transcribed into cDNA, which served as template for TCR sequencing. SuperScript III was used for first-strand cDNA synthesis, primed with a 2:1 mix of oligo-dT and random hexamers. A synthetic immune receptor repertoire was used to assess amplification bias, and residual bias was removed computationally. Turning to the authors' computational methods: After raw reads were preprocessed to remove errors, the CDR3 was defined following IMGT conventions as running from the conserved cysteine to phenylalanine. Clonality was calculated as 1 minus Shannon entropy normalized by log2 of the number of productive unique TCRs. CD4 or CD8 identity of scalp clones was inferred by cross-referencing scalp TCRbeta sequences with sorted blood CD4 and CD8 repertoires. In its TCRdb copy, this immuneACCESS table keeps in-frame sequences only and misses some clones. Where compared with another copy, unresolved V genes explain less than half of these, and the others have no known cause. That table furnishes V, J and clone size, whereas the DNA furnished D and trimming. Within this sample are over 100,000 clones, with roughly 50% of them counted one time only. Clones ranked in the top ten supply about 12% of the sample.

CDR3 length: 15 amino acids, cysteine to phenylalanine. Left in the record is the CDR3 DNA by itself, 45 bases read in frame from the first base. For CDR1 and CDR2, the germline V gene (reference sequence) lists MNHEY and SMNVEV. Trimming at the junction amounts to 5 bases on V and 0 bases on J, and the germline ends lie 13 bases apart. The rearranged segments are TRBV27 and TRBJ1-1, with no confidently assigned D gene. This clonotype was obtained from a human donor with alopecia areata. The source was CD8+ T cells sorted from blood, collected at week 24, from a patient treated with tofacitinib. The CDR3 protein sequence reads: CASSRVGMVNTEAFF. The bases read TGTGCCAGCAGTAGGGTAGGGATGGTGAACACTGAAGCTTTCTTT.